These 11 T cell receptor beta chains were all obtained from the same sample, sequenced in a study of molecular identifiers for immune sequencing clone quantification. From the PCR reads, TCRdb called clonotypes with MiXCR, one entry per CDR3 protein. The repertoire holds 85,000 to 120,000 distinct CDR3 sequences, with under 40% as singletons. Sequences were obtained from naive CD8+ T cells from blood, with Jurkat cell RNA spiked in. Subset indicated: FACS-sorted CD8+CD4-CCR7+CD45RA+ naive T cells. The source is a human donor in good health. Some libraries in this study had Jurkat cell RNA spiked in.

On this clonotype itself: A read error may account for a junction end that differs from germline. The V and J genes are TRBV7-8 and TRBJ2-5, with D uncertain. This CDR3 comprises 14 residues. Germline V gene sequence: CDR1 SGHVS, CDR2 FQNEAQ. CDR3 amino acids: CASCYFSSPETQHF. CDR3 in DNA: TGTGCCAGCTGTTACTTTAGCTCCCCAGAGACCCAGCACTTC. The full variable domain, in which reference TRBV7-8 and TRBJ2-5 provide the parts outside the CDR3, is GAGVSQSPRYKVAKRGQDVALRCDPISGHVSLFWYQQALGQGPEFLTYFQNEAQLDKSGLPSDRFFAERPEGSVSTLKIQRTQQEDSAVYLCASCYFSSPETQHFGPGTRLLVL.

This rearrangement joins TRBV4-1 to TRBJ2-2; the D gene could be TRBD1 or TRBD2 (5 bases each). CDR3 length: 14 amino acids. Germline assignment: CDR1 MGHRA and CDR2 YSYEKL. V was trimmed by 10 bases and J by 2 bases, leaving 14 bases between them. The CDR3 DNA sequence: TGCGCCACCGGGGCCCTCCTTAACACCGGGGAGCTGTTTTTT. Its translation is CATGALLNTGELFF.

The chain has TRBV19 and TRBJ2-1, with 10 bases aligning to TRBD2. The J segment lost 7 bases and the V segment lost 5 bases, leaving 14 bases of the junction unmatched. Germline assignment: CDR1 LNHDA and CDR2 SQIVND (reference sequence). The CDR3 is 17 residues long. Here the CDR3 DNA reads TGTGCCAGTAGTGCCCCTCACGACGGGACTAGCGAGAATGAGCAGTTCTTC. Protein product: CASSAPHDGTSENEQFF.

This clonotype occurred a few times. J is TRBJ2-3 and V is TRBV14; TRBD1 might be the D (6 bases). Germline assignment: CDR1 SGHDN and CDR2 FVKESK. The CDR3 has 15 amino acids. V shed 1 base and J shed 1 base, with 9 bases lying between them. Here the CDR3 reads CASSQAGDGTDTQYF. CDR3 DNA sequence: TGTGCCAGCAGCCAAGCAGGGGATGGCACAGATACGCAGTATTTT.

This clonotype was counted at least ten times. As DNA, the CDR3 is TGTGCCAGCTCCCCAGCGGGGACCAACATTCAGTACTTC. The encoded protein is CASSPAGTNIQYF. The chain recombines TRBV18 with TRBJ2-4, with 7 bases aligning to TRBD2. Per germline, CDR1 KGHSH and CDR2 LQKENI. The CDR3 contains 13 residues. The junction had 6 bases not matched to a gene; V was cut back by 6 bases and J by 7 bases.

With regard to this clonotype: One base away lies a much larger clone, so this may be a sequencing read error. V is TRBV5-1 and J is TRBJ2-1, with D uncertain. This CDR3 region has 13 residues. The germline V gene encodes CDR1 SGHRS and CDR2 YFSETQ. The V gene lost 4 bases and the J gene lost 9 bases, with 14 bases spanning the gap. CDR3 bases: TGCGCCAGCAGCGCGAGCCTAGGACGTGAGCAGTTCTTC. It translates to CASSASLGREQFF.

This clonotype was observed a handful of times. The CDR3 DNA sequence: TGTGCCAGCAGTGATAATCCACAGGATAGCAATCAGCCCCAGCATTTT. Amino acids: CASSDNPQDSNQPQHF. The chain recombines TRBV2 with TRBJ1-5; D perhaps matches TRBD1 (5 bases). CDR3 length: 16 amino acids. The germline V and J ends were trimmed by 3 bases and 0 bases, with 12 bases remaining between them. Germline lookup yields CDR1 SNHLY and CDR2 FYNNEI.

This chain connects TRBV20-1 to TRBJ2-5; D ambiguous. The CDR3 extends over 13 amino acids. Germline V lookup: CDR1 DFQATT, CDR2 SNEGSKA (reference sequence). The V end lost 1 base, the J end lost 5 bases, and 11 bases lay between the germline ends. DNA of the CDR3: TGCAGTGCTAGAGTGGAACCCCAGGAGACCCAGTACTTC. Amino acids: CSARVEPQETQYF.

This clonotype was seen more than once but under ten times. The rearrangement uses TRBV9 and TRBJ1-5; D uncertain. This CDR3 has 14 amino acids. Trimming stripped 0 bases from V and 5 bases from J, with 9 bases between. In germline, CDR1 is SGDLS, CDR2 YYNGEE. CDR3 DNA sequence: TGTGCCAGCAGCGTAGCCCCGGACGATCAGCCCCAGCATTTT. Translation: CASSVAPDDQPQHF.

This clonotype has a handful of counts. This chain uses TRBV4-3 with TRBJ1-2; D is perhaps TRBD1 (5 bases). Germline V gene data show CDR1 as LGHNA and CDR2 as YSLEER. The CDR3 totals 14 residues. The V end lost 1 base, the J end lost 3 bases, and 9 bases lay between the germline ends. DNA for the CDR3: TGCGCCAGCAGCCAAGCAGGGTCAGACTATGGCTACACCTTC. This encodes CASSQAGSDYGYTF.

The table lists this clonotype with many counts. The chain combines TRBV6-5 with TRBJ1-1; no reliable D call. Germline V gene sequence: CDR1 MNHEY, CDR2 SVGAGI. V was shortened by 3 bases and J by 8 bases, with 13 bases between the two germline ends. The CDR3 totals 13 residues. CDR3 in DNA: TGTGCCAGCAGTTATATCAAGGGCTCAGAAGCTTTCTTT. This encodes CASSYIKGSEAFF.